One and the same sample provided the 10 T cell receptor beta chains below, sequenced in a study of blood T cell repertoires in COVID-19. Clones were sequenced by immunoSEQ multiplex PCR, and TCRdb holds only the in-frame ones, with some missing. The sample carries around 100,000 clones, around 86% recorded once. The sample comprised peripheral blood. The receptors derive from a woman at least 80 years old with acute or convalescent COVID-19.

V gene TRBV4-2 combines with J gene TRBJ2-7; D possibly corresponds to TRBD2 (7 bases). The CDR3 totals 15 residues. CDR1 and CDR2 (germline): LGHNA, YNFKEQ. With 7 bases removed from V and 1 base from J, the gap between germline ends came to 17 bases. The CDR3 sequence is CASNLASGTSYEQYF. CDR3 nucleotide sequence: TGTGCCAGCAACCTCGCCAGCGGGACATCCTACGAGCAGTACTTC.

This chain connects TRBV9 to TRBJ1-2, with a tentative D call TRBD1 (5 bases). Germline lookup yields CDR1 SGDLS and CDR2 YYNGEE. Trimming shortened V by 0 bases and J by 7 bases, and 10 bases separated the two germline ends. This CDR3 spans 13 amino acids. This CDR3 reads CASSVGGVGGYTF. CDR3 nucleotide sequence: TGTGCCAGCAGCGTAGGGGGGGTAGGTGGCTACACCTTC.

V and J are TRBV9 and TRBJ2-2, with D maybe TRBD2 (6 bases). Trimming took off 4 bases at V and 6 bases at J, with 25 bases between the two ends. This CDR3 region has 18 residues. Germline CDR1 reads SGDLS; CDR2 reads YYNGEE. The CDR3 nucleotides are TGTGCCAGCAGCACCCCCTCACAGAGCCGGGGGTATGCCGGGGAGCTGTTTTTT. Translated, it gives CASSTPSQSRGYAGELFF.

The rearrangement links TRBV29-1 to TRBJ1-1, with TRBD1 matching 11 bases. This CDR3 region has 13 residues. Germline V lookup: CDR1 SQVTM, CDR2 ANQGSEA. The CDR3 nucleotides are TGCGGGGGACAGGGGGGGTTGTTTGCTGAAGCTTTCTTT. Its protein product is CGGQGGLFAEAFF.

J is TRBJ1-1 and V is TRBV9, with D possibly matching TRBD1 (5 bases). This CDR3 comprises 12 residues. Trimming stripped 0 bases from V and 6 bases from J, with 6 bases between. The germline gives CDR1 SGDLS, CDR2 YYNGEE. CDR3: CASSVGDSEAFF. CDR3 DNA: TGTGCCAGCAGCGTAGGGGACTCTGAAGCTTTCTTT. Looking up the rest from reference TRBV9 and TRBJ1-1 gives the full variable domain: DSGVTQTPKHLITATGQRVTLRCSPRSGDLSVYWYQQSLDQGLQFLIQYYNGEERAKGNILERFSAQQFPDLHSELNLSSLELGDSALYFCASSVGDSEAFFGQGTRLTVV.

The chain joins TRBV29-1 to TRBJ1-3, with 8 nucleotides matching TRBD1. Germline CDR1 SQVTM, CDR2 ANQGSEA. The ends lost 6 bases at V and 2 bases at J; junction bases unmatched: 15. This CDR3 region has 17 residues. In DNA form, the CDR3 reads TGCAGCGTAGTGAACCGGGTTGGGACAGGAGCTGGAAACACCATATATTTT. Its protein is CSVVNRVGTGAGNTIYF.

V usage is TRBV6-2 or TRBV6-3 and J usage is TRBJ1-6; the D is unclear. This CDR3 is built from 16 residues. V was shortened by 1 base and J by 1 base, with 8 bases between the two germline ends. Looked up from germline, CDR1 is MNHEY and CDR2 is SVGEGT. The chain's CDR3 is CASSYFRESYNSPLHF. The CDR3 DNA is TGTGCCAGCAGTTACTTTCGGGAGTCCTATAATTCACCCCTCCACTTT.

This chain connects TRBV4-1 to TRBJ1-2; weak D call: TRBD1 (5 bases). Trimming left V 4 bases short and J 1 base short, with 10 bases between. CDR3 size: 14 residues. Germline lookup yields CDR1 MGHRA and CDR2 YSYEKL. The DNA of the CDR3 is TGCGCCAGCAGCCGGACGCAGGGTAACTATGGCTACACCTTC. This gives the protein CASSRTQGNYGYTF.

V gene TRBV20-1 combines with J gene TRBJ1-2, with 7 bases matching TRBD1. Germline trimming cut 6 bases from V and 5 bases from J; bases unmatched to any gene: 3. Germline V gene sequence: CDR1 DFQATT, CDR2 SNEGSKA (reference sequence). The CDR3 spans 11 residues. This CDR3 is CSATGSYGYTF. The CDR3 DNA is TGCAGTGCGACAGGGTCGTATGGCTACACCTTC.

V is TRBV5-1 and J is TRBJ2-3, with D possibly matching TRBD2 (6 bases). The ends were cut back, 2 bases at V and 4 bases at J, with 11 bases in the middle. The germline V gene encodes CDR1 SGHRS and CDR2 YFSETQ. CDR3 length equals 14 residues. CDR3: CASSLLASPDTQYF. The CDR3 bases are TGCGCCAGCAGCTTACTAGCTAGTCCAGATACGCAGTATTTT.